One sample yielded the 2 T cell receptor beta chains listed below, sequenced in a study of blood T cell repertoires in COVID-19 (dated by TCRdb to 2018 to 2021). Receptor libraries were prepared by the immunoSEQ multiplex PCR assay. TCRdb limited this immuneACCESS table to in-frame rearrangements with V and J called. A share of clones is missing; checked studies link under half to unresolved V genes, and the rest is unexplained. This sample has tens of thousands of clones in its table, and about 81% of those were observed once. The ten largest clones represent roughly an eighth of the sample. The material sequenced was peripheral blood. Receptor source: a human donor in a cohort sampled during active COVID-19.

The CDR3 DNA is TGTGCCAGCAGCTTAAAGGGGACTAGCGGGAGAACAGTAGCGCAGTACTTC. Encoded protein: CASSLKGTSGRTVAQYF. V usage is TRBV7-2 and J usage is TRBJ2-7; 14 bases line up with TRBD2. The CDR3 is 17 residues long. V shed 2 bases, J shed 9 bases, and the junction held 12 bases outside the gene matches. The V gene's germline CDR1 is SGHTA and CDR2 FQGNSA.

The V gene is TRBV3-1 (or the pseudogene TRBV3-2), the J gene TRBJ2-5, with TRBD1 matching 8 bases. The ends lost 4 bases at V and 3 bases at J; junction bases unmatched: 4. CDR1 and CDR2 from the germline V gene are LGHDT and YNNKEL (reference sequence). CDR3 length equals 14 residues. CDR3 coding DNA: TGTGCCAGCAGCCCATACAGGGGGAAAGAGACCCAGTACTTC. It translates to CASSPYRGKETQYF.